This T cell receptor beta chain was sequenced during a study of blood T cell repertoires in COVID-19. The overall study: Donors in the United States, Italy and Spain gave samples during acute or convalescent COVID-19. The analysed material was cDNA or gDNA that came from T cells, B-cell-depleted T cells, or PBMCs.

Per the authors' pipeline: Nucleated cell counts were estimated from reference gene primer amplification. Assay used: immunoSEQ multiplex PCR; TCRdb lists only in-frame clones, some missing. The V and J calls and clone size come from that table; D and trimming were worked out from the DNA. The data hold roughly 280,000 clones, with 70% to 90% observed a single time. The CDR3 loop spans 15 amino acids. Per the germline V gene, CDR1 is MNHNY and CDR2 is SVGAGI (reference sequence). Germline trimming cut 5 bases from V and 9 bases from J; bases unmatched to any gene: 11. Sequencing was carried out using peripheral blood. The chain couples TRBV6-6 to TRBJ2-7, with 12 bases matching TRBD2. The source of this sequence is a woman between 65 and 79 years old with acute or convalescent COVID-19. CDR3 sequence reads: CASSPTSGGIGRQYF. The DNA for the CDR3 is TGTGCCAGCAGTCCAACTAGCGGGGGGATCGGAAGGCAGTACTTC.